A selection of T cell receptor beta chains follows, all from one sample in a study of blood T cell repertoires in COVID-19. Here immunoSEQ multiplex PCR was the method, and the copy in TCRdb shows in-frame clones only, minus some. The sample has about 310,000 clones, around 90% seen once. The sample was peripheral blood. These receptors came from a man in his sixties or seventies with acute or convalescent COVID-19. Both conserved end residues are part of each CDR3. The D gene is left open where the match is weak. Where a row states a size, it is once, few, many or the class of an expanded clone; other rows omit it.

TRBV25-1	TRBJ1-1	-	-	CASSRGGETEAFF	TGTGCCAGCAGTCGGGGAGGTGAGACTGAAGCTTTCTTT
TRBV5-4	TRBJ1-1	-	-	CASTPSPGRGSDTEAFF	TGTGCCAGCACCCCATCCCCCGGCAGGGGATCGGACACTGAAGCTTTCTTT
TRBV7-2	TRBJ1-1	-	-	CASSSDGDTEAFF	TGTGCCAGCAGCTCAGACGGAGACACTGAAGCTTTCTTT
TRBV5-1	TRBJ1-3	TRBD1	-	CASSQGQGFSGNTIYF	TGCGCCAGCAGCCAAGGACAGGGCTTCTCTGGAAACACCATATATTTT
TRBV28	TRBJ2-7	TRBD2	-	CASTLAGIYEQYF	TGTGCCAGCACCTTAGCGGGGATTTACGAGCAGTACTTC
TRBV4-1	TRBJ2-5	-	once	CASSLGVAVSVETQYF	TGCGCCAGCAGCCTAGGGGTGGCGGTTTCGGTAGAGACCCAGTACTTC
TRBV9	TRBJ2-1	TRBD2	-	CASSPQTGAGRDNEQFF	TGTGCCAGCAGCCCCCAGACGGGAGCGGGAAGGGACAATGAGCAGTTCTTC
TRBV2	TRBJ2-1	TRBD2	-	CASRLAGLLDEQFF	TGTGCCAGTCGACTAGCGGGTCTCCTAGATGAGCAGTTCTTC
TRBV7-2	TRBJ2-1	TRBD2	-	CASSLAGLRVEQFF	TGTGCCAGCAGCTTAGCGGGACTACGCGTTGAGCAGTTCTTC
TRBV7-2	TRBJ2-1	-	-	CASSLLRNEQFF	TGTGCCAGCAGCTTATTGCGTAATGAGCAGTTCTTC
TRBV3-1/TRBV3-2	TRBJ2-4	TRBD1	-	CASSRDRGYIQYF	TGTGCCAGCAGCCGGGACAGGGGTTACATTCAGTACTTC
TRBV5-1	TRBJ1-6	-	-	CASSAAQNSYNSPLHF	TGCGCCAGCAGCGCCGCTCAGAACTCCTATAATTCACCCCTCCACTTT
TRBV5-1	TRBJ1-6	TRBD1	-	CASSPTGASSPLHF	TGCGCCAGCTCCCCTACAGGGGCGAGCTCACCCCTCCACTTT
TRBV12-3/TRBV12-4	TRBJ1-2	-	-	CATTGTGSGYTF	TGTGCCACCACGGGCACGGGGAGCGGCTACACCTTC
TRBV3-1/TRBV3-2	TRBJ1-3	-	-	CAAGYGNTIYF	TGTGCCGCGGGATATGGAAACACCATATATTTT
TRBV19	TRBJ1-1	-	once	CASKLGGATEAFF	TGTGCCAGTAAGCTCGGGGGGGCCACTGAAGCTTTCTTT
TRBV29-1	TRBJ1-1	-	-	CSGRLLNTEAFF	TGCAGCGGTCGGCTACTAAACACTGAAGCTTTCTTT
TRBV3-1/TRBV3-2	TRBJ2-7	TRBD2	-	CASSPRSGGEQYF	TGTGCCAGCAGCCCTAGAAGCGGGGGCGAGCAGTACTTC
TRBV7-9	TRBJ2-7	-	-	CASSFTGAVVGEQYF	TGTGCCAGCAGCTTTACGGGAGCCGTTGTGGGGGAGCAGTACTTC
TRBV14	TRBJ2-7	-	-	CASSLVQGSEQYF	TGTGCCAGCAGCCTAGTACAGGGATCCGAGCAGTACTTC
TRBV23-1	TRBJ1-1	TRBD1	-	CASSSRGFTEAFF	TGCGCCAGCAGTAGCAGGGGGTTCACTGAAGCTTTCTTT
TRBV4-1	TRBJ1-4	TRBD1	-	CASSPTGGWEKLFF	TGCGCCAGCAGCCCCACAGGGGGCTGGGAAAAACTGTTTTTT
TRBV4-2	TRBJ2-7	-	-	CASSQGPSSSYEQYF	TGTGCCAGCAGCCAAGGACCTAGTAGCTCCTACGAGCAGTACTTC
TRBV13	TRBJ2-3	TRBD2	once	CASTPSGLFRPSTDTQYF	TGTGCCAGCACTCCTAGCGGCCTTTTTCGCCCTAGCACAGATACGCAGTATTTT
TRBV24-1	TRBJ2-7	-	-	CATSAATTYEQYF	TGTGCCACCAGTGCCGCGACTACCTACGAGCAGTACTTC
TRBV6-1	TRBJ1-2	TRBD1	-	CASSKDRMYGYTF	TGTGCCAGCAGCAAGGACAGGATGTATGGCTACACCTTC
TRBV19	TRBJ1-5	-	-	CASSTTVLSNQPQHF	TGTGCCAGTAGTACGACAGTGCTGAGCAATCAGCCCCAGCATTTT
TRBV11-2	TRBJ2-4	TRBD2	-	CASRWLAGHIQYF	TGTGCCAGCAGGTGGCTAGCGGGCCACATTCAGTACTTC
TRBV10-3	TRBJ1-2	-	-	CAISEIGVGSYGYTF	TGTGCCATCAGTGAAATCGGGGTAGGTAGCTATGGCTACACCTTC
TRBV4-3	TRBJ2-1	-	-	CASSQDTSLSEGHNEQFF	TGCGCCAGCAGCCAAGATACTTCCTTGTCGGAGGGCCACAATGAGCAGTTCTTC
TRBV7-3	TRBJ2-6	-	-	CASSSRPGISSGANVLTF	TGTGCCAGCAGCTCCAGACCGGGGATAAGCTCTGGGGCCAACGTCCTGACTTTC
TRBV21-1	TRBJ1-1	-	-	CASSKATGGGEDTEAFF	TGTGCCAGCAGCAAAGCCACCGGGGGGGGCGAGGACACTGAAGCTTTCTTT
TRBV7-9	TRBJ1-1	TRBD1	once	CASSLTGANTEAFF	TGTGCCAGCAGCTTAACAGGGGCGAACACTGAAGCTTTCTTT
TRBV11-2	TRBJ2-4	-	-	CASSFNGGGNIQYF	TGTGCCAGCAGCTTTAATGGGGGCGGGAACATTCAGTACTTC
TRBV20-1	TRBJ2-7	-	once	CSGVSAYEQYF	TGCAGTGGAGTCTCCGCCTACGAGCAGTACTTC
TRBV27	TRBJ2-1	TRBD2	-	CASMLAGDSFEQFF	TGTGCCAGCATGCTAGCGGGGGATAGCTTTGAGCAGTTCTTC
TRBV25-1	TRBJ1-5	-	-	CASSPPGGQPQHF	TGTGCCAGCAGTCCGCCCGGGGGTCAGCCCCAGCATTTT
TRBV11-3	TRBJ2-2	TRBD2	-	CASSASGGRTGELFF	TGTGCCAGCAGCGCCAGCGGGGGGAGGACCGGGGAGCTGTTTTTT
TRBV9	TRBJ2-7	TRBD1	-	CASSVEGDRRYEQYF	TGTGCCAGCAGCGTAGAAGGGGACAGGAGATACGAGCAGTACTTC
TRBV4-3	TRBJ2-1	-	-	CASSQETGTLYNEQFF	TGCGCCAGCAGCCAAGAAACCGGGACATTGTACAATGAGCAGTTCTTC
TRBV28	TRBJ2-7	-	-	CASSLRNLFDSVFYEQYF	TGTGCCAGCAGTTTACGCAACCTTTTTGACAGCGTATTTTACGAGCAGTACTTC
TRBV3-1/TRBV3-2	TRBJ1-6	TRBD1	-	CASSRSSPGQYNSPLHF	TGTGCCAGCAGCCGCTCAAGCCCGGGACAGTATAATTCACCCCTCCACTTT
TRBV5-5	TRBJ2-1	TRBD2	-	CASSSTLAGGVNEQFF	TGTGCCAGCAGCTCCACTCTAGCGGGAGGAGTCAATGAGCAGTTCTTC
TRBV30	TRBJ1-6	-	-	CAWSVLGTGNSPLHF	TGTGCCTGGAGTGTACTTGGCACAGGGAATTCACCCCTCCACTTT
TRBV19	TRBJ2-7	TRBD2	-	CASRGTTGEQYF	TGTGCCAGTAGAGGGACTACAGGCGAGCAGTACTTC
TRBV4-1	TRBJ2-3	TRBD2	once	CASSRRLAGADSTDTQYF	TGCGCCAGCAGCCGACGGCTAGCGGGAGCTGATAGCACAGATACGCAGTATTTT
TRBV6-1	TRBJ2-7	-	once	CASSDRRSYEQYF	TGTGCCAGCAGTGACAGGAGGTCCTACGAGCAGTACTTC
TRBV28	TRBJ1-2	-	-	CASSFWADYGYTF	TGTGCCAGCAGTTTTTGGGCAGACTATGGCTACACCTTC